This T cell receptor (beta chain) was profiled in a study of preoperative IRX-2 immunotherapy in early breast cancer. There are 13 residues in the CDR3. With V trimmed by 5 bases and J by 6 bases, 7 bases remained unmatched. This clone turned up a few times. Sequenced by immunoSEQ multiplex PCR; TCRdb stores in-frame clones only, minus some. The sample includes about 98,000 clones, 75% to 90% of them seen just once. Sample treatment: preoperative locoregional IRX-2 cytokine immunotherapy. Patients received preoperative, locoregional IRX-2 cytokine immunotherapy in a phase Ib study. The sequencing here drew on tumor tissue, taken after IRX-2 immunotherapy. This TCR derives from a human donor with breast cancer. The chain uses TRBV7-1 and TRBJ2-7, with TRBD2 identical over 7 bases. TRBV7-1 is an ORF, with its function uncertain. The CDR3 DNA is TGTGCCAGCAGCGGACCGGGACTATTCGAGCAGTACTTC. Its protein product is CASSGPGLFEQYF.